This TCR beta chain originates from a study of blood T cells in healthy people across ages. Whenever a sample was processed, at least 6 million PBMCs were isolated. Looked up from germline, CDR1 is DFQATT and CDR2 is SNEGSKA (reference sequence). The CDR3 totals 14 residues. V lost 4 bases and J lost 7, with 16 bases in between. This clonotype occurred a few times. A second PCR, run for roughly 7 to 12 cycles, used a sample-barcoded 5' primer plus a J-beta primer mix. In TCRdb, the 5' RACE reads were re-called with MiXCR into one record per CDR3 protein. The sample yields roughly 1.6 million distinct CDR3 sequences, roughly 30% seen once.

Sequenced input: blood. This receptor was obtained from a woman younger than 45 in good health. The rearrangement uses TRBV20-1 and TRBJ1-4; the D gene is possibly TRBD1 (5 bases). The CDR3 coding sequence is TGCAGTGCTAACAGAGGTGGGGGTGCTGAAAAACTGTTTTTT. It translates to CSANRGGGAEKLFF.